The 19 T cell receptor beta chains given below trace back to one sample, sequenced in a study of shared clonotypes between healthy human individuals. Only in-frame clones appear in the TCRdb table, and some are missing; sequencing was by immunoSEQ multiplex PCR. Here the sample spans approximately 2.5 million clones, 90% to 95% being singletons. The sequencing sample was made of naive CD4+ T cells sorted from blood. Subset noted: CD45RA+ positively selected. Receptors were obtained from a man aged 18-30 years in good health.

The rearrangement links TRBV4-2 to TRBJ1-2; 7 bases agree with TRBD1. V lost 4 bases and J lost 0; bases outside the gene matches: 5. The CDR3 loop spans 15 amino acids. From germline, CDR1 is LGHNA and CDR2 YNFKEQ. For the CDR3, the DNA is TGTGCCAGCAGCCCCACAGGGGAAGCTAACTATGGCTACACCTTC. Translating gives CASSPTGEANYGYTF.

This chain uses TRBV18 with TRBJ1-1; D unresolved. Germline loops: CDR1 KGHSH, CDR2 LQKENI. This CDR3 has 13 residues. The ends were cut back, 8 bases at V and 2 bases at J, with 12 bases in the middle. The DNA for the CDR3 is TGTGCCAGCCTTATTTACGTAAACACTGAAGCTTTCTTT. This translates into CASLIYVNTEAFF. Full variable domain (rest looked up from reference TRBV18 and TRBJ1-1): NAGVMQNPRHLVRRRGQEARLRCSPMKGHSHVYWYRQLPEEGLKFMVYLQKENIIDESGMPKERFSAEFPKEGPSILRIQQVVRGDSAAYFCASLIYVNTEAFFGQGTRLTVV.

The chain carries TRBV6-4 and TRBJ1-2, with a possible D match to TRBD1 (5 bases). Germline V gene lookup returns CDR1 MRHNA and CDR2 SNTAGT. V lost 3 bases and J 10 bases, leaving 18 bases between the germline ends. The CDR3 spans 14 residues. CDR3 sequence: CASSEGTVQDAYTF. Here the CDR3 DNA reads TGTGCCAGCAGTGAGGGGACCGTGCAGGATGCCTACACCTTC.

The V call is TRBV6-1, the J call TRBJ2-1; D gene unclear. V lost 6 bases and J 6 bases, leaving 12 bases between the germline ends. The CDR3 has 13 residues. The germline V gene encodes CDR1 MNHNS and CDR2 SASEGT. The CDR3 coding sequence is TGTGCCAGCAGCTCGGAAGTGGGCAATGAGCAGTTCTTC. Translated: CASSSEVGNEQFF.

The V call is TRBV6-5, the J call TRBJ1-6; D remains unclear. V was pared by 6 bases and J by 3 bases, with 9 bases between. This CDR3 spans 14 amino acids. Germline values: CDR1 MNHEY, CDR2 SVGAGI. The CDR3 nucleotides are TGTGCCAGCAGGTCAATAAGCTATAATTCACCCCTCCACTTT. Protein product: CASRSISYNSPLHF.

V is TRBV5-1 and J is TRBJ1-6; no clear D. In germline, CDR1 is SGHRS, CDR2 YFSETQ. The V gene lost 0 bases and the J gene lost 0 bases, with 13 bases spanning the gap. The CDR3 spans 18 residues. The CDR3 region is CASSLVGLRSSYNSPLHF. The CDR3 bases are TGCGCCAGCAGCTTGGTAGGACTGCGCAGCTCCTATAATTCACCCCTCCACTTT.

This chain's CDR3 is CATTLGAGTGDEQFF. CDR3 nucleotide sequence: TGTGCCACCACGTTAGGGGCGGGGACGGGGGATGAGCAGTTCTTC. The chain carries TRBV7-9 and TRBJ2-1, with D perhaps TRBD2 (6 bases). CDR1 and CDR2 from the germline V gene are SEHNR and FQNEAQ (reference sequence). V was trimmed by 10 bases and J by 8 bases, leaving 24 bases between them. This CDR3 region has 15 residues.

The chain employs TRBV10-3 and TRBJ2-7, with 7 bases aligning to TRBD1. CDR1 is ENHRY, CDR2 SYGVKD, per germline. With 0 bases clipped from V and 4 bases from J, the junction kept 3 bases outside the gene matches. The CDR3 consists of 14 residues. In DNA, the CDR3 is TGTGCCATCAGTGAGTCGGAGACAGGGTACGAGCAGTACTTC. Residues: CAISESETGYEQYF.

The rearrangement links TRBV5-3 to TRBJ1-5; D is undetermined. TRBV5-3 is flagged as an ORF with uncertain function. V lost 7 bases and J lost 3, with 17 bases in between. The CDR3 length is 15 residues. CDR3 region: CARAAGVVVNQPQHF. For the CDR3, the DNA is TGTGCCAGAGCCGCCGGGGTGGTTGTCAATCAGCCCCAGCATTTT.

V and J are TRBV18 and TRBJ2-7, with D uncertain. The CDR3 runs to 16 residues. Germline values: CDR1 KGHSH, CDR2 LQKENI. Trimming pared 0 bases from V and 0 bases from J, leaving 12 bases between. CDR3 protein: CASSPPLNTYSYEQYF. The CDR3 bases are TGTGCCAGCTCACCACCGTTGAACACCTACTCCTACGAGCAGTACTTC. Together with reference TRBV18 and TRBJ2-7, the CDR3 gives the full variable domain: NAGVMQNPRHLVRRRGQEARLRCSPMKGHSHVYWYRQLPEEGLKFMVYLQKENIIDESGMPKERFSAEFPKEGPSILRIQQVVRGDSAAYFCASSPPLNTYSYEQYFGPGTRLTVT.

The J gene is TRBJ2-7, the V gene TRBV5-5; D is ambiguous. Trimming stripped 0 bases from V and 2 bases from J, with 9 bases between. Germline V gene data show CDR1 as SGHKS and CDR2 as YYEKEE (reference sequence). There are 14 residues in the CDR3. The CDR3 region has the DNA TGTGCCAGCAGCTTGGGAGGTTCTGCCTACGAGCAGTACTTC. It translates to CASSLGGSAYEQYF.

Here the CDR3 reads CASNPLRASSYNSPLHF. CDR3 DNA sequence: TGTGCCAGCAACCCACTCCGAGCCAGCTCCTATAATTCACCCCTCCACTTT. This rearrangement joins TRBV21-1 to TRBJ1-6. TRBV21-1 is a pseudogene. The CDR3 is made up of 17 amino acids.

The gene calls are TRBV27 and TRBJ1-1; D is unresolved. The CDR3 is 12 residues long. Germline V CDR1 and CDR2: MNHEY, SMNVEV (reference sequence). Trimming cost V 6 bases and J 11 bases, with 16 bases left between them. The CDR3 spells CASSLPGSRAFF. CDR3 DNA sequence: TGTGCCAGCAGCCTTCCAGGCAGTCGGGCTTTCTTT.

The chain has TRBV27 and TRBJ2-7; D is ambiguous. The germline V gene encodes CDR1 MNHEY and CDR2 SMNVEV (reference sequence). This CDR3 contains 13 residues. The germline V and J ends were trimmed by 9 bases and 2 bases, with 14 bases remaining between them. CDR3 sequence reads: CARDRPKTYEQYF. The CDR3 DNA is TGTGCCAGGGACCGACCTAAGACCTACGAGCAGTACTTC.

The chain has TRBV6-5 and TRBJ1-2; TRBD1 agrees at 8 bases. This CDR3 has 16 amino acids. The germline V gene encodes CDR1 MNHEY and CDR2 SVGAGI. J lost 1 base, V lost 4 bases, and 8 bases had no gene match. The CDR3: CASSWRTGKVNYGYTF. DNA of the CDR3: TGTGCCAGCAGTTGGAGGACAGGGAAGGTTAACTATGGCTACACCTTC.

The rearrangement joins TRBV29-1 to TRBJ2-1; 13 nucleotides match TRBD2. Germline-derived CDR1 and CDR2 are SQVTM and ANQGSEA. Germline trimming cut 6 bases from V and 9 bases from J; bases unmatched to any gene: 8. The CDR3 contains 14 residues. CDR3 protein: CSVETSGRASEQFF. The CDR3 coding sequence is TGCAGCGTAGAAACTAGCGGGAGGGCCAGTGAGCAGTTCTTC.

The chain joins TRBV7-2 to TRBJ2-7; TRBD2 is a possible D gene (7 bases). V dropped 5 bases and J dropped 5 bases, with 28 bases sitting between them. This CDR3 is built from 18 residues. Per the germline V gene, CDR1 is SGHTA and CDR2 is FQGNSA. CDR3: CASSGEAGLRGAFDEQYF. The CDR3 nucleotides are TGTGCCAGCAGCGGGGAAGCGGGGTTGAGGGGGGCCTTCGACGAGCAGTACTTC.

The chain carries TRBV10-3 and TRBJ2-5; D gene ambiguous. Trimming removed 3 bases at V and 5 bases at J, with 7 bases between. CDR1 and CDR2 from the germline V gene are ENHRY and SYGVKD. The CDR3 has 12 residues. The CDR3 DNA follows: TGTGCCATCAGTGACGGGCCCGAGACCCAGTACTTC. It yields the protein CAISDGPETQYF.

The rearrangement links TRBV2 to TRBJ1-1; possibly TRBD1 for D (6 bases). There are 14 residues in the CDR3. V lost 5 bases to trimming and J lost 1 base, with 11 bases between them. Germline CDR1 is SNHLY and CDR2 is FYNNEI. The CDR3 DNA sequence: TGTGCCAGCAGTCCACGGACAGAGAACACTGAAGCTTTCTTT. Translated: CASSPRTENTEAFF.